This T cell receptor (beta chain) was captured in a study of OX40 agonist ivuxolimab in advanced cancers. On the study more broadly: From about 23 to 85 years was the age range, with a mean of 60 years, and over 70% were male.

Germline V gene data show CDR1 as SGHDT and CDR2 as YYEEEE. Trimming cost V 7 bases and J 11 bases, with 13 bases left between them. This CDR3 has 12 residues. The method was immunoSEQ multiplex PCR; TCRdb's version includes in-frame clones alone and lacks a portion of them. The sample includes some 10,000 clones, around 78% seen only once; the top ten take 22%. The source is an adult with an advanced solid tumor such as melanoma, head and neck, liver or kidney cancer. The input for sequencing was CD4+ or CD8+ T cells sorted from blood, taken in a trial of the OX40 agonist ivuxolimab. The gene calls are TRBV5-6 and TRBJ1-6, with D perhaps TRBD1 (5 bases). CDR3 region: CASGTPRAPLHF. The CDR3 DNA sequence: TGTGCCAGCGGGACTCCACGTGCACCCCTCCACTTT.